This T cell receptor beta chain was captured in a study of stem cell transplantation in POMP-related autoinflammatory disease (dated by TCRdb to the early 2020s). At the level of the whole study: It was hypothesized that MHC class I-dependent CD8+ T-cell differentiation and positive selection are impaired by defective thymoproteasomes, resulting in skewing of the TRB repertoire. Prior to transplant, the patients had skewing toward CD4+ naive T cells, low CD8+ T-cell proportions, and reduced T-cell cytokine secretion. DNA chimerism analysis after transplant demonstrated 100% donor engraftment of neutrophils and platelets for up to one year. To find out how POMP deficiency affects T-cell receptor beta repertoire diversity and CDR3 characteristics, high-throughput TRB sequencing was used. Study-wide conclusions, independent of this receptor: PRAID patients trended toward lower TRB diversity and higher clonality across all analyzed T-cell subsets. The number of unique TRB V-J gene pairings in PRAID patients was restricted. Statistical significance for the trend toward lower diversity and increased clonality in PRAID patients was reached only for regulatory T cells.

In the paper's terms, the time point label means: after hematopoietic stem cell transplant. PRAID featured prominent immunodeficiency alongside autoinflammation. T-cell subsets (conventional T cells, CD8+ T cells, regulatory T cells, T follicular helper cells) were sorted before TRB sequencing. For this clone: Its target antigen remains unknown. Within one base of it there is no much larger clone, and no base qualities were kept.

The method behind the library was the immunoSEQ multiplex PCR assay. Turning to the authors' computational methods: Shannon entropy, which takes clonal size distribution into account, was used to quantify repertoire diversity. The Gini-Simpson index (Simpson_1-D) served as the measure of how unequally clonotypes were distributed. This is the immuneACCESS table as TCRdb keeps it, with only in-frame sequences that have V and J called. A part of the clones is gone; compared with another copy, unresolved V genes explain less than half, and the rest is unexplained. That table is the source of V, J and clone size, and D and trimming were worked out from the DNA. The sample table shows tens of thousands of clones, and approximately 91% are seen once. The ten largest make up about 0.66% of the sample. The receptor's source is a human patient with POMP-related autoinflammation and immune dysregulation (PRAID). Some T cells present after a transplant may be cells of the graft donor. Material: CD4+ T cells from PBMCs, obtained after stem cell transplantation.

The nucleotide sequence reads TGTGCCAGCCTGGATACGGGGAGGATTGAATATGGCTACACCTTC. Translated, this is CASLDTGRIEYGYTF. This receptor chain uses TRBV6-5 and TRBJ1-2, with no confident D gene call. The CDR3 starts with the cysteine, ends with the phenylalanine, and has 15 residues. Only the CDR3 part of the read is kept: 45 bases, read in frame from the first base. Deletion took 8 bases off V and 5 bases off J, with a span of 21 bases between the germline ends. The germline V gene provides CDR1 MNHEY and CDR2 SVGAGI.